These T cell receptor beta chains were read from a single sample in a study of T cells in Graves' hyperthyroidism and ophthalmopathy. MiXCR, run by TCRdb on the multiplex PCR reads, gives a single entry per CDR3 protein. Of around 610,000 distinct CDR3 sequences in the sample, roughly 15% were seen once. The sample was blood. The receptors come from a woman aged 40-49 years with Graves' ophthalmopathy. Both conserved end residues are part of each CDR3. The order of the fields is J gene, D gene, V gene, clone size, CDR3 protein, CDR3 DNA. A D gene is named only where the DNA matches it firmly. The size field is filled for only some rows; it gives once, few, many or a size class.

J gene: TRBJ2-7
D gene: TRBD1
V gene: TRBV28
clone size: many
CDR3 protein: CASTPTLGTGTSYEQYF
CDR3 DNA: TGTGCCAGCACCCCTACATTGGGGACAGGCACTTCCTACGAGCAGTACTTC

J gene: TRBJ2-2
D gene: -
V gene: TRBV7-9
clone size: -
CDR3 protein: CASSLMGGELFF
CDR3 DNA: TGTGCCAGCAGCTTAATGGGCGGGGAGCTGTTTTTT

J gene: TRBJ2-2
D gene: -
V gene: TRBV7-2
clone size: many
CDR3 protein: CASSLWTNTGELFF
CDR3 DNA: TGTGCCAGCAGCTTATGGACGAACACCGGGGAGCTGTTTTTT

J gene: TRBJ1-1
D gene: TRBD1
V gene: TRBV20-1
clone size: few
CDR3 protein: CSAREQGAEAFF
CDR3 DNA: TGCAGTGCTAGAGAGCAGGGGGCAGAAGCTTTCTTT

J gene: TRBJ2-7
D gene: -
V gene: TRBV4-3
clone size: many
CDR3 protein: CASSQGVSRGRALYEQYF
CDR3 DNA: TGCGCCAGCAGCCAAGGTGTATCAAGGGGGAGGGCCTTGTACGAGCAGTACTTC

J gene: TRBJ1-3
D gene: -
V gene: TRBV29-1
clone size: -
CDR3 protein: CSVDTMAGTGNTIYF
CDR3 DNA: TGCAGCGTTGATACAATGGCAGGAACAGGAAACACCATATATTTT

J gene: TRBJ2-7
D gene: TRBD2
V gene: TRBV7-9
clone size: many
CDR3 protein: CASSMGLADEQYF
CDR3 DNA: TGTGCCAGCAGCATGGGACTAGCGGACGAGCAGTACTTC

J gene: TRBJ1-2
D gene: -
V gene: TRBV27
clone size: -
CDR3 protein: CASSLTRGNYGYTF
CDR3 DNA: TGTGCCAGCAGTTTGACCAGGGGAAACTATGGCTACACCTTC

J gene: TRBJ1-1
D gene: -
V gene: TRBV28
clone size: many
CDR3 protein: CASTLGSFDTEAFF
CDR3 DNA: TGTGCCAGCACCCTGGGGTCTTTCGACACTGAAGCTTTCTTT

J gene: TRBJ2-7
D gene: TRBD2
V gene: TRBV20-1
clone size: many
CDR3 protein: CSASPGTRVYEQYF
CDR3 DNA: TGCAGTGCTAGTCCCGGGACTAGAGTATACGAGCAGTACTTC

J gene: TRBJ2-7
D gene: -
V gene: TRBV20-1
clone size: many
CDR3 protein: CSARDWSYEQYF
CDR3 DNA: TGCAGTGCTAGAGATTGGAGCTACGAGCAGTACTTC

J gene: TRBJ1-1
D gene: TRBD1
V gene: TRBV11-2
clone size: many
CDR3 protein: CASRSGTGVYTEAFF
CDR3 DNA: TGTGCCAGCAGATCCGGGACAGGGGTGTACACTGAAGCTTTCTTT

J gene: TRBJ1-6
D gene: TRBD1
V gene: TRBV12-3/TRBV12-4
clone size: many
CDR3 protein: CASSPRGRRSNSPLHF
CDR3 DNA: TGTGCCAGCAGTCCTAGGGGGCGAAGGAGTAATTCACCCCTCCACTTT

J gene: TRBJ2-7
D gene: TRBD2
V gene: TRBV20-1
clone size: many
CDR3 protein: CSAGTSGIYEQYF
CDR3 DNA: TGCAGTGCAGGGACTAGCGGGATTTACGAGCAGTACTTC

J gene: TRBJ1-2
D gene: -
V gene: TRBV27
clone size: many
CDR3 protein: CVTKTGESGYTF
CDR3 DNA: TGTGTCACCAAGACCGGGGAGTCTGGCTACACCTTC

J gene: TRBJ1-1
D gene: -
V gene: TRBV6-5
clone size: many
CDR3 protein: CASRAQGNTEAFF
CDR3 DNA: TGTGCCAGCAGGGCACAGGGGAACACTGAAGCTTTCTTT

J gene: TRBJ2-7
D gene: -
V gene: TRBV5-4
clone size: many
CDR3 protein: CASSSWDRGFEQYF
CDR3 DNA: TGTGCCAGCAGCTCATGGGACCGAGGGTTCGAGCAGTACTTC

J gene: TRBJ1-1
D gene: -
V gene: TRBV28
clone size: many
CDR3 protein: CASKRSPNTEAFF
CDR3 DNA: TGTGCCAGCAAGAGGTCGCCCAATACTGAAGCTTTCTTT

J gene: TRBJ2-2
D gene: TRBD2
V gene: TRBV11-2
clone size: -
CDR3 protein: CASSGSPGLASNGELFF
CDR3 DNA: TGTGCCAGCAGCGGCTCGCCGGGACTAGCGTCGAACGGGGAGCTGTTTTTT

J gene: TRBJ1-5
D gene: -
V gene: TRBV12-3/TRBV12-4
clone size: many
CDR3 protein: CASSPSGTDDQPQHF
CDR3 DNA: TGTGCCAGCAGTCCCTCCGGGACCGATGATCAGCCCCAGCATTTT

J gene: TRBJ1-1
D gene: TRBD1
V gene: TRBV29-1
clone size: many
CDR3 protein: CSVEDRDTEAFF
CDR3 DNA: TGCAGCGTGGAAGACAGGGACACTGAAGCTTTCTTT

J gene: TRBJ1-1
D gene: -
V gene: TRBV19
clone size: many
CDR3 protein: CASSRTPNTEAFF
CDR3 DNA: TGTGCCAGCAGTAGGACACCGAACACTGAAGCTTTCTTT

J gene: TRBJ2-5
D gene: -
V gene: TRBV2
clone size: many
CDR3 protein: CASSVLKETQYF
CDR3 DNA: TGTGCCAGCAGTGTCCTAAAAGAGACCCAGTACTTC

J gene: TRBJ2-7
D gene: -
V gene: TRBV6-2/TRBV6-3
clone size: -
CDR3 protein: CASSYRDFSSYEQYF
CDR3 DNA: TGTGCCAGCAGCTACAGGGACTTTTCTTCCTACGAGCAGTACTTC

J gene: TRBJ2-7
D gene: -
V gene: TRBV28
clone size: many
CDR3 protein: CASSFSINSYEQYF
CDR3 DNA: TGTGCCAGCAGTTTCTCCATCAACTCCTACGAGCAGTACTTC

J gene: TRBJ2-7
D gene: -
V gene: TRBV24-1
clone size: many
CDR3 protein: CATSADSSTYEQYF
CDR3 DNA: TGTGCCACCAGTGCCGACAGCTCCACCTACGAGCAGTACTTC

J gene: TRBJ2-2
D gene: -
V gene: TRBV6-2/TRBV6-3
clone size: many
CDR3 protein: CASSYSMAFTGELFF
CDR3 DNA: TGTGCCAGCAGTTACTCGATGGCTTTCACCGGGGAGCTGTTTTTT

J gene: TRBJ2-7
D gene: -
V gene: TRBV29-1
clone size: -
CDR3 protein: CSGRTDPMVHEQYF
CDR3 DNA: TGCAGCGGGCGGACGGATCCCATGGTCCACGAGCAGTACTTC

J gene: TRBJ1-2
D gene: -
V gene: TRBV7-9
clone size: -
CDR3 protein: CASSPNNLGGYGYTF
CDR3 DNA: TGTGCCAGCAGCCCAAATAATCTGGGGGGGTATGGCTACACCTTC

J gene: TRBJ1-2
D gene: TRBD1
V gene: TRBV20-1
clone size: many
CDR3 protein: CSANTGTGSGYTF
CDR3 DNA: TGCAGTGCCAATACCGGGACAGGGTCTGGCTACACCTTC

J gene: TRBJ2-7
D gene: TRBD2
V gene: TRBV20-1
clone size: many
CDR3 protein: CSARVTGSGRYYEQYF
CDR3 DNA: TGCAGTGCTAGGGTGACTGGTAGCGGGAGATACTACGAGCAGTACTTC

J gene: TRBJ2-3
D gene: -
V gene: TRBV29-1
clone size: -
CDR3 protein: CSVAVARTDTQYF
CDR3 DNA: TGCAGCGTTGCGGTCGCGCGCACAGATACGCAGTATTTT

J gene: TRBJ2-7
D gene: -
V gene: TRBV7-2
clone size: many
CDR3 protein: CASSSEEDYEQYF
CDR3 DNA: TGTGCCAGCAGCTCTGAAGAGGACTACGAGCAGTACTTC

J gene: TRBJ2-5
D gene: TRBD2
V gene: TRBV7-9
clone size: few
CDR3 protein: CAGQTSEHPRGETQYF
CDR3 DNA: TGTGCCGGCCAAACTAGCGAACACCCGAGGGGAGAGACCCAGTACTTC

J gene: TRBJ2-5
D gene: TRBD2
V gene: TRBV10-3
clone size: -
CDR3 protein: CAISAPVGGKETQYF
CDR3 DNA: TGTGCCATCAGTGCCCCCGTGGGGGGGAAAGAGACCCAGTACTTC

J gene: TRBJ1-5
D gene: TRBD1
V gene: TRBV28
clone size: -
CDR3 protein: CAVQQGGSNQPQHF
CDR3 DNA: TGTGCCGTCCAACAGGGGGGTAGCAATCAGCCCCAGCATTTT

J gene: TRBJ2-3
D gene: -
V gene: TRBV6-1
clone size: -
CDR3 protein: CASAPAGMRVYF
CDR3 DNA: TGTGCCAGCGCCCCCGCAGGGATGAGGGTGTATTTT

J gene: TRBJ2-6
D gene: -
V gene: TRBV27
clone size: -
CDR3 protein: CASSRGVTGANVLTF
CDR3 DNA: TGTGCCAGCAGCCGAGGGGTTACCGGGGCCAACGTCCTGACTTTC

J gene: TRBJ2-6
D gene: TRBD1
V gene: TRBV24-1
clone size: few
CDR3 protein: CATSGTTGKETNVLTF
CDR3 DNA: TGTGCCACCAGTGGCACGACAGGGAAGGAGACCAACGTCCTGACTTTC

J gene: TRBJ1-1
D gene: -
V gene: TRBV28
clone size: many
CDR3 protein: CASSPGWGRTNTEAFF
CDR3 DNA: TGTGCCAGCAGTCCCGGTTGGGGCAGGACCAACACTGAAGCTTTCTTT

J gene: TRBJ1-3
D gene: TRBD1
V gene: TRBV10-1
clone size: many
CDR3 protein: CASSEGDSSKVGFGNTIYF
CDR3 DNA: TGCGCCAGCAGTGAGGGGGACAGCTCCAAAGTGGGCTTTGGAAACACCATATATTTT

J gene: TRBJ2-5
D gene: -
V gene: TRBV28
clone size: many
CDR3 protein: CASSFLGVSAQYF
CDR3 DNA: TGTGCCAGCAGTTTCTTAGGGGTTTCGGCCCAGTACTTC

J gene: TRBJ1-1
D gene: -
V gene: TRBV7-2
clone size: -
CDR3 protein: CASSPSRGYTEAFF
CDR3 DNA: TGTGCCAGCAGCCCGAGTCGGGGGTACACTGAAGCTTTCTTT

J gene: TRBJ2-5
D gene: -
V gene: TRBV28
clone size: many
CDR3 protein: CASSFFALGGTQYF
CDR3 DNA: TGTGCCAGCAGTTTCTTTGCACTGGGGGGGACCCAGTACTTC

J gene: TRBJ1-4
D gene: -
V gene: TRBV27
clone size: -
CDR3 protein: CASSPIGGSGEKLFF
CDR3 DNA: TGTGCCAGCAGTCCCATTGGGGGGTCTGGAGAAAAACTGTTTTTT

J gene: TRBJ2-2
D gene: -
V gene: TRBV2
clone size: -
CDR3 protein: CASSAGLTGELFF
CDR3 DNA: TGTGCCAGCAGTGCCGGCCTCACCGGGGAGCTGTTTTTT

J gene: TRBJ2-7
D gene: -
V gene: TRBV27
clone size: many
CDR3 protein: CASSSWRASYEQYF
CDR3 DNA: TGTGCCAGCAGTTCCTGGAGGGCAAGCTACGAGCAGTACTTC

J gene: TRBJ1-5
D gene: -
V gene: TRBV18
clone size: few
CDR3 protein: CASSLTEDSNQPQHF
CDR3 DNA: TGTGCCAGCTCCCTAACGGAAGATAGCAATCAGCCCCAGCATTTT

J gene: TRBJ1-1
D gene: -
V gene: TRBV18
clone size: few
CDR3 protein: CASWGGGNTEAFF
CDR3 DNA: TGTGCCAGCTGGGGCGGGGGGAACACTGAAGCTTTCTTT

J gene: TRBJ1-6
D gene: -
V gene: TRBV27
clone size: few
CDR3 protein: CARRGGSSPLHF
CDR3 DNA: TGTGCCAGGCGGGGGGGTAGTTCACCCCTCCACTTT